A selection of T cell receptor beta chains follows, all from one sample in a study of cytomegalovirus exposure and HLA in healthy donors. Profiling relied on immunoSEQ multiplex PCR, and the TCRdb table lists in-frame clones only, not all of them. The sample includes some 170,000 clones, about 71% of them seen just once. The sequenced material came from PBMCs. Source of these receptors: a woman in her 30s in good health and CMV-seronegative. The CDR3 runs from the conserved cysteine through the conserved F or W. A D gene is named only where the DNA matches it firmly. Only some rows state a clone size, as once, few, many or a class for expanded clones.

CDR3: CASSLTVLRQPQHF
DNA: TGCGCCAGCAGCCTCACGGTTCTTCGGCAGCCCCAGCATTTT
size: .
D: .
V: TRBV4-1
J: TRBJ1-5

CDR3: CASSLSGRGTDTQYF
DNA: TGTGCTAGCAGCTTAAGCGGGAGGGGCACAGATACGCAGTATTTT
size: .
D: TRBD2
V: TRBV7-7
J: TRBJ2-3

CDR3: CASSIGLSYGYTF
DNA: TGTGCCAGCAGTATCGGACTATCCTATGGCTACACCTTC
size: .
D: .
V: TRBV28
J: TRBJ1-2

CDR3: CASSLGQGIHNEQFF
DNA: TGTGCCAGCAGCTTGGGACAGGGGATCCACAATGAGCAGTTCTTC
size: .
D: TRBD1
V: TRBV7-6
J: TRBJ2-1

CDR3: CASSTRLAGDTDTQYF
DNA: TGTGCCAGCAGCACTAGACTAGCGGGAGACACAGATACGCAGTATTTT
size: .
D: TRBD2
V: TRBV5-4
J: TRBJ2-3

CDR3: CASSPQTGGQETQYF
DNA: TGTGCCAGCAGCCCCCAGACCGGGGGACAAGAGACCCAGTACTTC
size: .
D: .
V: TRBV7-2
J: TRBJ2-5

CDR3: CASSAGQGSGYGYTF
DNA: TGTGCCAGCAGTGCCGGACAGGGGAGCGGCTATGGCTACACCTTC
size: .
D: TRBD1
V: TRBV27
J: TRBJ1-2

CDR3: CASSSGLAVYNEQFF
DNA: TGTGCCAGCAGCAGTGGACTAGCGGTCTACAATGAGCAGTTCTTC
size: .
D: TRBD2
V: TRBV11-1
J: TRBJ2-1

CDR3: CASSYDSFNQPQHF
DNA: TGTGCCAGCAGTTACGACAGTTTCAATCAGCCCCAGCATTTT
size: .
D: .
V: TRBV6-6
J: TRBJ1-5

CDR3: CASSDGVSEQFF
DNA: TGTGCCAGCAGTGATGGAGTTAGTGAGCAGTTCTTC
size: .
D: .
V: TRBV6-4
J: TRBJ2-1

CDR3: CASSPLAGVNTGELFF
DNA: TGTGCCAGCTCACCGCTAGCGGGAGTGAACACCGGGGAGCTGTTTTTT
size: .
D: TRBD2
V: TRBV18
J: TRBJ2-2

CDR3: CASSQREGPYEQYF
DNA: TGTGCCAGCAGTCAGCGGGAGGGCCCCTACGAGCAGTACTTC
size: few
D: TRBD2
V: TRBV27
J: TRBJ2-7

CDR3: CASSFLERGGKGQYF
DNA: TGTGCCAGCAGTTTTTTGGAAAGGGGCGGAAAAGGCCAGTACTTC
size: .
D: .
V: TRBV28
J: TRBJ2-5

CDR3: CASSQSGTAGTDTQYF
DNA: TGCGCCAGCAGCCAATCCGGGACAGCAGGGACAGATACGCAGTATTTT
size: .
D: TRBD1
V: TRBV4-1
J: TRBJ2-3

CDR3: CASSLNGGGSAGELFF
DNA: TGTGCCAGCAGCTTAAATGGCGGGGGCTCGGCCGGGGAGCTGTTTTTT
size: .
D: .
V: TRBV7-3
J: TRBJ2-2

CDR3: CASSLGPGHEAFF
DNA: TGTGCCAGCAGCTTAGGGCCCGGACATGAAGCTTTCTTT
size: .
D: .
V: TRBV7-2
J: TRBJ1-1

CDR3: CASSLGQLQYF
DNA: TGTGCCAGTAGTCTTGGACAGTTGCAGTACTTC
size: few
D: .
V: TRBV19
J: TRBJ2-7

CDR3: CATSRGGLAGYNEQFF
DNA: TGTGCCACCAGCAGAGGTGGACTAGCGGGGTACAATGAGCAGTTCTTC
size: .
D: TRBD2
V: TRBV15
J: TRBJ2-1

CDR3: CASGNYNEQFF
DNA: TGTGCCAGCGGCAACTACAATGAGCAGTTCTTC
size: .
D: .
V: TRBV27
J: TRBJ2-1

CDR3: CASSPLGQGAQEQFF
DNA: TGTGCCAGCAGCCCCCTCGGACAGGGGGCGCAGGAGCAGTTCTTC
size: .
D: TRBD1
V: TRBV28
J: TRBJ2-1

CDR3: CASRRGHNEKLFF
DNA: TGTGCCAGCAGACGAGGACACAATGAAAAACTGTTTTTT
size: once
D: .
V: TRBV6-1
J: TRBJ1-4

CDR3: CASSLGNREGNTIYF
DNA: TGTGCCAGCAGCCTGGGGAACAGGGAGGGAAACACCATATATTTT
size: .
D: .
V: TRBV4-2
J: TRBJ1-3

CDR3: CASSFPTAGRDAGSYTF
DNA: TGTGCCAGCAGCTTCCCGACGGCAGGGCGGGACGCCGGAAGCTACACCTTC
size: .
D: .
V: TRBV5-6
J: TRBJ1-2

CDR3: CAIRGGLNTEAFF
DNA: TGTGCCATCAGGGGGGGGTTGAACACTGAAGCTTTCTTT
size: .
D: .
V: TRBV10-3
J: TRBJ1-1

CDR3: CASSTKLRAGYGYTF
DNA: TGTGCCAGCAGTACAAAGCTCAGGGCTGGCTATGGCTACACCTTC
size: .
D: .
V: TRBV28
J: TRBJ1-2

CDR3: CASSQEGLEQYF
DNA: TGCGCCAGCAGCCAAGAGGGGCTCGAGCAGTACTTC
size: .
D: .
V: TRBV4-1
J: TRBJ2-7

CDR3: CASSSRTVPGNTIYF
DNA: TGTGCCAGCAGTTCCAGGACAGTCCCTGGAAACACCATATATTTT
size: .
D: .
V: TRBV6-6
J: TRBJ1-3

CDR3: CASSLVPGGAGTEAFF
DNA: TGCGCCAGCAGCTTGGTCCCAGGGGGCGCCGGCACTGAAGCTTTCTTT
size: .
D: TRBD1
V: TRBV5-1
J: TRBJ1-1

CDR3: CASSSTPGQGRGYTF
DNA: TGTGCCAGCAGTTCTACCCCCGGACAGGGTCGTGGCTACACCTTC
size: .
D: TRBD1
V: TRBV6-5
J: TRBJ1-2

CDR3: CASSEDERSPIF
DNA: TGTGCCAGCAGTGAGGATGAGAGGTCCCCAATCTTC
size: .
D: .
V: TRBV2
J: TRBJ2-7

CDR3: CASSPRPGQGRSETQYF
DNA: TGTGCCAGCAGCCCAAGGCCGGGACAGGGGCGATCGGAGACCCAGTACTTC
size: .
D: TRBD1
V: TRBV9
J: TRBJ2-5

CDR3: CASSREDTQYF
DNA: TGTGCCAGCAGCCGAGAAGATACGCAGTATTTT
size: .
D: .
V: TRBV28
J: TRBJ2-3

CDR3: CASSPDRDFGYTF
DNA: TGCGCCAGCAGCCCGGACAGGGATTTCGGCTACACCTTC
size: .
D: TRBD1
V: TRBV4-3
J: TRBJ1-2

CDR3: CASSLPGPSPVF
DNA: TGTGCCAGCAGTTTACCCGGTCCTTCACCGGTCTTC
size: few
D: .
V: TRBV28
J: TRBJ2-1

CDR3: CASSIRRGGASKNIQYF
DNA: TGTGCCAGTAGTATACGGCGAGGGGGCGCCTCCAAAAACATTCAGTACTTC
size: .
D: TRBD1
V: TRBV19
J: TRBJ2-4

CDR3: CASNRVDTGELFF
DNA: TGTGCCAGCAACAGGGTAGACACCGGGGAGCTGTTTTTT
size: .
D: .
V: TRBV6-6
J: TRBJ2-2

CDR3: CASRPGESSYNEQFF
DNA: TGCGCCAGCAGACCAGGGGAGAGCTCCTACAATGAGCAGTTCTTC
size: .
D: .
V: TRBV5-1
J: TRBJ2-1

CDR3: CASSLAAGAVQETQYF
DNA: TGTGCCAGCAGCTTAGCAGCTGGGGCGGTTCAAGAGACCCAGTACTTC
size: .
D: .
V: TRBV7-8
J: TRBJ2-5

CDR3: CASIFSSEGNTEAFF
DNA: TGTGCCAGCATCTTTTCTAGTGAGGGGAACACTGAAGCTTTCTTT
size: .
D: .
V: TRBV7-9
J: TRBJ1-1

CDR3: CAWNPGTAYEQYF
DNA: TGTGCCTGGAACCCCGGGACAGCCTACGAGCAGTACTTC
size: .
D: TRBD1
V: TRBV30
J: TRBJ2-7

CDR3: CASSLYRNEQFF
DNA: TGTGCCAGCAGCTTGTACAGAAATGAGCAGTTCTTC
size: few
D: .
V: TRBV7-6
J: TRBJ2-1

CDR3: CASSLGGIVTEAFF
DNA: TGTGCCAGCAGCTTAGGAGGGATCGTCACTGAAGCTTTCTTT
size: .
D: .
V: TRBV11-2
J: TRBJ1-1

CDR3: CASSRQGAYEQYF
DNA: TGTGCCAGCTCTCGGCAGGGCGCCTACGAGCAGTACTTC
size: once
D: .
V: TRBV11-2
J: TRBJ2-7

CDR3: CASSLGQGSQETQYF
DNA: TGTGCCAGCAGCCTTGGACAGGGATCGCAAGAGACCCAGTACTTC
size: .
D: TRBD1
V: TRBV5-4
J: TRBJ2-5

CDR3: CASSPGPGQTAYEQYF
DNA: TGCGCCAGCAGCCCCGGACCGGGACAAACTGCCTACGAGCAGTACTTC
size: few
D: .
V: TRBV5-1
J: TRBJ2-7

CDR3: CASSTPGSYNEQFF
DNA: TGTGCCAGCAGCACACCCGGGTCCTACAATGAGCAGTTCTTC
size: .
D: .
V: TRBV4-2
J: TRBJ2-1

CDR3: CASSTPGLAAQLF
DNA: TGTGCCAGCAGTACCCCGGGACTAGCGGCTCAGCTCTTC
size: few
D: TRBD2
V: TRBV27
J: TRBJ2-1

CDR3: CASSQAGQGAPNTEAFF
DNA: TGCGCCAGCAGCCAAGCAGGACAGGGGGCCCCGAACACTGAAGCTTTCTTT
size: .
D: TRBD1
V: TRBV4-1
J: TRBJ1-1

CDR3: CASSLAYRLEAFF
DNA: TGTGCCAGCAGCTTAGCGTACAGGCTTGAAGCTTTCTTT
size: .
D: .
V: TRBV7-2
J: TRBJ1-1

CDR3: CASSPGLAGPYEQYF
DNA: TGTGCCAGCAGCCCCGGACTAGCGGGACCCTACGAGCAGTACTTC
size: .
D: TRBD2
V: TRBV28
J: TRBJ2-7

CDR3: CASSLAPGAYEQYF
DNA: TGTGCCAGTAGTTTAGCCCCGGGGGCCTACGAGCAGTACTTC
size: .
D: .
V: TRBV19
J: TRBJ2-7

CDR3: CASTPGGLGQPQHF
DNA: TGTGCCAGTACCCCGGGGGGCCTCGGTCAGCCCCAGCATTTT
size: .
D: .
V: TRBV27
J: TRBJ1-5

CDR3: CASSQETGGTDTQYF
DNA: TGTGCCAGCAGTCAAGAGACAGGCGGAACAGATACGCAGTATTTT
size: .
D: .
V: TRBV6-5
J: TRBJ2-3

CDR3: CASSPPGTQRAEAFF
DNA: TGTGCCAGCAGCCCGCCAGGGACTCAGCGGGCTGAAGCTTTCTTT
size: .
D: .
V: TRBV9
J: TRBJ1-1

CDR3: CASSFLSRGEQFF
DNA: TGTGCCAGCAGCTTCCTGTCAAGGGGCGAGCAGTTCTTC
size: .
D: .
V: TRBV7-6
J: TRBJ2-1

CDR3: CASSKTLASSYEQYF
DNA: TGTGCCAGCAGCAAGACTTTGGCTAGCTCCTACGAGCAGTACTTC
size: few
D: .
V: TRBV7-2
J: TRBJ2-7

CDR3: CASSLGSGGIGGNQPQHF
DNA: TGTGCCAGCAGCTTAGGATCAGGGGGCATTGGTGGCAATCAGCCCCAGCATTTT
size: .
D: TRBD1
V: TRBV7-9
J: TRBJ1-5

CDR3: CAANRGASNQPQHF
DNA: TGTGCCGCCAACCGGGGGGCAAGCAATCAGCCCCAGCATTTT
size: .
D: .
V: TRBV28
J: TRBJ1-5

CDR3: CASISSGGFEQFF
DNA: TGTGCCAGCATCTCCTCTGGGGGGTTTGAGCAGTTCTTC
size: once
D: .
V: TRBV2
J: TRBJ2-1

CDR3: CATSIQGTAHEKLFF
DNA: TGTGCCACCAGCATCCAGGGGACAGCCCATGAAAAACTGTTTTTT
size: .
D: TRBD1
V: TRBV15
J: TRBJ1-4